The next 13 T cell receptor beta chains were all read from a single sample in a study of shared clonotypes between healthy human individuals. Clones were sequenced by immunoSEQ multiplex PCR, and TCRdb holds only the in-frame ones, with some missing. Of more than 850,000 clones listed, approximately 80% are singletons. Specimen: memory CD4+ T cells from PBMCs. Sample subset: CD45RA-negative fraction. The receptors originated from a man aged 18-30 years in good health. Some clones in this sample may be carry-over from other donors' samples.

CDR3 nucleotide sequence: TGTGCCAGCACCCGACTAGCGGGAGGGCCCCTGGGCGAGCAGTACTTC. As protein: CASTRLAGGPLGEQYF. The chain carries TRBV13 and TRBJ2-7; 14 nucleotides align to TRBD2. From germline, CDR1 is PRHDT and CDR2 FYEKMQ (reference sequence). The CDR3 is 16 residues long. The trim removed 7 bases at V and 6 bases at J, leaving 11 bases unmatched.

CDR3 amino acids: CASSWQDQPQHF. CDR3 DNA sequence: TGTGCCAGTAGTTGGCAGGATCAGCCCCAGCATTTT. The chain joins TRBV19 to TRBJ1-5, with D uncertain. CDR3 length: 12 residues. Germline V gene data show CDR1 as LNHDA and CDR2 as SQIVND (reference sequence). Trimming cost V 5 bases and J 5 bases, with 7 bases left between them.

The chain joins TRBV13 to TRBJ1-2; a weak D match, TRBD1 (6 bases). The CDR3 is 14 amino acids. CDR1 and CDR2 (germline): PRHDT, FYEKMQ (reference sequence). Trimming took 5 bases from V and 4 from J, leaving 14 bases between them. Here the CDR3 reads CASSVDRSIYGYTF. The CDR3 DNA reads as TGTGCCAGCAGCGTGGACAGATCAATCTATGGCTACACCTTC.

This chain connects TRBV28 to TRBJ2-7; TRBD1 matches at 8 bases. The V gene end was trimmed by 4 bases and the J gene end by 12 bases; junction bases not matched to a gene: 5. CDR3 length: 11 amino acids. Germline CDR1 is MDHEN and CDR2 is SYDVKM. This CDR3 reads CASSSDRVGYF. The CDR3 nucleotides read TGTGCCAGCAGTTCGGACAGGGTGGGGTACTTC.

The chain employs TRBV11-2 and TRBJ1-2; D is perhaps TRBD1 (5 bases). The CDR3 length is 15 residues. V dropped 3 bases and J dropped 0 bases, with 11 bases sitting between them. Germline values: CDR1 SGHAT, CDR2 FQNNGV. The CDR3 is CASSFRPGTNYGYTF. Here the CDR3 DNA reads TGTGCCAGCAGCTTCCGCCCAGGGACTAACTATGGCTACACCTTC.

This clone was counted between two and nine times. This chain joins TRBV10-1 and TRBJ2-7, with a tentative D call TRBD2 (5 bases). The germline V and J ends were trimmed by 5 bases and 3 bases, with 14 bases remaining between them. Germline CDR1 and CDR2: WNHNN and SYGVQD (reference sequence). This CDR3 is built from 14 residues. The CDR3 bases are TGCGCCAGCAGTACCAGAAACCGGGGCTACGAGCAGTACTTC. As protein: CASSTRNRGYEQYF.

The chain joins TRBV19 to TRBJ1-5; D ambiguous. Germline V gene sequence: CDR1 LNHDA, CDR2 SQIVND (reference sequence). V gave up 4 bases and J gave up 0 bases, with 16 bases separating them. This CDR3 region has 17 residues. In DNA, the CDR3 is TGTGCCAGTAGTAACGGGAGGGTGGGTGGTAGCAATCAGCCCCAGCATTTT. Protein sequence: CASSNGRVGGSNQPQHF.

The chain couples TRBV27 to TRBJ2-2, with D perhaps TRBD1 (6 bases). With 7 bases removed from V and 2 bases from J, the gap between germline ends came to 14 bases. Germline CDR1 is MNHEY and CDR2 is SMNVEV (reference sequence). The CDR3 length is 15 residues. CDR3 sequence: CASTAGALNTGELFF. CDR3 in DNA: TGTGCCAGCACAGCAGGGGCTCTTAACACCGGGGAGCTGTTTTTT.

The chain joins TRBV29-1 to TRBJ2-7, with TRBD1 matching over 7 bases. V dropped 5 bases and J dropped 5; count of bases not matched to a gene: 6. Germline V CDR1 and CDR2: SQVTM, ANQGSEA. The CDR3 sequence is 12 residues long. The CDR3: CSVNRGVHEQYF. The DNA of the CDR3 is TGCAGCGTTAACAGGGGCGTTCACGAGCAGTACTTC.

A remark on this clone: This may be a read error: a much more frequent sequence differs by one nucleotide. This sequence joins TRBV5-6 and TRBJ1-2; 8 bases are shared with TRBD1. CDR1 is SGHDT and CDR2 is YYEEEE in the germline V gene. The trim removed 3 bases at V and 0 bases at J, leaving 1 base unmatched. The CDR3 spans 14 residues. CDR3: CASSSTGANYGYTF. CDR3 DNA sequence: TGTGCCAGCAGCTCGACAGGGGCTAACTATGGCTACACCTTC.

This clone was seen at least ten times. The V and J genes are TRBV28 and TRBJ1-5; D remains unclear. With 5 bases removed from V and 5 bases from J, the gap between germline ends came to 10 bases. The CDR3 contains 13 residues. Germline V CDR1 and CDR2: MDHEN, SYDVKM. Here the CDR3 reads CASSLQAYQPQHF. The CDR3, as DNA: TGTGCCAGCAGTCTTCAGGCCTATCAGCCCCAGCATTTT. Full variable domain (rest looked up from reference TRBV28 and TRBJ1-5): DVKVTQSSRYLVKRTGEKVFLECVQDMDHENMFWYRQDPGLGLRLIYFSYDVKMKEKGDIPEGYSVSREKKERFSLILESASTNQTSMYLCASSLQAYQPQHFGDGTRLSIL.

This clone was picked up one time. The rearrangement uses TRBV9 and TRBJ1-2; TRBD1 might be the D (5 bases). V was shortened by 4 bases and J by 7 bases, with 17 bases between the two germline ends. Germline-derived CDR1 and CDR2 are SGDLS and YYNGEE. CDR3 length: 14 amino acids. The CDR3 is CASSPRQGFLGYTF. The CDR3 coding sequence is TGTGCCAGCAGCCCCCGTCAGGGCTTTCTTGGCTACACCTTC. The full variable domain, in which reference TRBV9 and TRBJ1-2 provide the parts outside the CDR3, is DSGVTQTPKHLITATGQRVTLRCSPRSGDLSVYWYQQSLDQGLQFLIQYYNGEERAKGNILERFSAQQFPDLHSELNLSSLELGDSALYFCASSPRQGFLGYTFGSGTRLTVV.

The table lists this clone with a count of one. The genes are TRBV7-2 and TRBJ2-6; D ambiguous. Trimming stripped 5 bases from V and 5 bases from J, with 7 bases between. The germline V gene has CDR1 SGHTA and CDR2 FQGNSA. The CDR3 is 13 amino acids. The CDR3 is CASSPFRANVLTF. The CDR3 region has the DNA TGTGCCAGCAGCCCCTTCCGGGCCAACGTCCTGACTTTC.